These T cell receptor beta chains were read from a single sample in a study of OX40 agonist ivuxolimab in advanced cancers. Some clones are missing from TCRdb's copy, which holds only in-frame ones; the method was immunoSEQ multiplex PCR. The top ten hold around 2% of the sample, which has 60,000 to 85,000 clones, around 85% seen once. The input for sequencing was CD4+ or CD8+ T cells sorted from blood, taken in a trial of the OX40 agonist ivuxolimab. These receptors were obtained from an adult with an advanced solid tumor such as melanoma, head and neck, liver or kidney cancer. Each CDR3 is given without its conserved first and last residue. Each record gives: V gene, CDR3 protein.

v_call: TRBV18
cdr3_aa: ASSPRTDLNTGELF

v_call: TRBV6-1
cdr3_aa: ASSGPTRYNEQF

v_call: TRBV7-8
cdr3_aa: ASSSMMGPLH

v_call: TRBV19
cdr3_aa: ASSIPGRSYEQY

v_call: TRBV19
cdr3_aa: ASSILSGTGLNGYT

v_call: TRBV10-3
cdr3_aa: AISMDRDNQPQH

v_call: TRBV12-5
cdr3_aa: ASGLDIYNEQF

v_call: TRBV4-2
cdr3_aa: ASSQRVSEGDNYGYT

v_call: TRBV19
cdr3_aa: ATERGDSGNTIY

v_call: TRBV29-1
cdr3_aa: SANPAASGTWGETQY

v_call: TRBV11-2
cdr3_aa: ASSFGRLGTEAF

v_call: TRBV19
cdr3_aa: ASTPDRGRRGYT

v_call: TRBV19
cdr3_aa: ASSPTGTGFNEQF

v_call: TRBV28
cdr3_aa: ASSFFYEQY

v_call: TRBV11-3
cdr3_aa: ASSPRTDQETQY

v_call: TRBV5-5
cdr3_aa: ASSPGSQGYTEAF

v_call: TRBV19
cdr3_aa: ASRAGTNDAWKY

v_call: TRBV28
cdr3_aa: ASSRSGGTYEQY

v_call: TRBV5-1
cdr3_aa: ASGRAASSTDTQY

v_call: TRBV10-3
cdr3_aa: AINTNSDEQY

v_call: TRBV7-9
cdr3_aa: ASSLGVGDGGYT

v_call: TRBV18
cdr3_aa: ASSPGLELGTQY

v_call: TRBV5-1
cdr3_aa: ASSLGAIVGTDTQY

v_call: TRBV7-6
cdr3_aa: ASSGEEGNEQY

v_call: TRBV28
cdr3_aa: ASRDAQGNYGYT

v_call: TRBV5-1
cdr3_aa: ASRPGQLKNEKLF

v_call: TRBV28
cdr3_aa: ASSFPQIQGAGKLF

v_call: TRBV2
cdr3_aa: ASSELPEYYNEQF

v_call: TRBV28
cdr3_aa: ASSLRQGHTGELF

v_call: TRBV6-1
cdr3_aa: ASSESGSETEAF

v_call: TRBV4-3
cdr3_aa: ASSQGPPGLQETQY

v_call: TRBV5-5
cdr3_aa: ASSFQWNYEQY